The 18 T cell receptor beta chains below were found in one sample sequenced in a study of Graves' ophthalmopathy and Graves' hyperthyroidism. Transcripts of RNA were the source for amplifying TCR beta CDR3 regions. First-round RT-PCR with HTBI primers preceded a second-round multiplex PCR. One entry per CDR3 protein, called by TCRdb with MiXCR from the multiplex PCR reads. The data contain about 150,000 distinct CDR3 sequences, more than 30% of them singletons. The sample consisted of peripheral blood. Receptor source: a middle-aged woman with Graves' ophthalmopathy.

This clonotype was recorded at least ten times. This chain connects TRBV9 to TRBJ2-2, with D unresolved. Germline loops: CDR1 SGDLS, CDR2 YYNGEE. V was cut by 4 bases and J by 4 bases, with 11 bases left in between. This CDR3 spans 14 amino acids. In DNA form, the CDR3 reads TGTGCCAGCAGCCCATCCGAGGTCACCGGGGAGCTGTTTTTT. Its protein is CASSPSEVTGELFF.

This clonotype has a count of ten or more. Mismatch with germline at one junction end may stem from a read error. V usage is TRBV12-3 or TRBV12-4 and J usage is TRBJ2-4; either TRBD1 or TRBD2 may fit D (6 bases each). The CDR3 sequence is 12 residues long. CDR3 protein: CVSSFRGRVQYF. CDR3 DNA: TGTGTCAGCAGTTTCCGGGGGCGGGTTCAGTACTTC.

The chain uses TRBV7-2 and TRBJ2-5; TRBD2 might be the D (5 bases). The CDR3 is 14 residues long. Germline CDR1 SGHTA, CDR2 FQGNSA. V dropped 2 bases and J dropped 5 bases, with 12 bases sitting between them. The CDR3 DNA follows: TGTGCCAGCAGCTTACGAGTTGGGGAGGAGACCCAGTACTTC. This sequence encodes CASSLRVGEETQYF.

This clonotype was counted a few times. The gene calls are TRBV6-1 and TRBJ2-7; D is uncertain. Trimming took 0 bases from V and 3 from J, leaving 6 bases between them. The germline V gene has CDR1 MNHNS and CDR2 SASEGT. The CDR3 loop spans 13 amino acids. The CDR3 is CASSEAGFYEQYF. Written as DNA, the CDR3 is TGTGCCAGCAGTGAAGCGGGTTTCTACGAGCAGTACTTC.

CDR3 residues: CSARRFGESHNSPLHF. The CDR3 DNA is TGCAGTGCTAGAAGGTTTGGTGAATCCCATAATTCACCCCTCCACTTT. V gene TRBV20-1 combines with J gene TRBJ1-6; no firm D call. V was cut by 2 bases and J by 5 bases, with 16 bases left in between. Germline lookup yields CDR1 DFQATT and CDR2 SNEGSKA (reference sequence). The CDR3 is 16 residues long.

This rearrangement joins TRBV27 to TRBJ2-5; 7 bases agree with TRBD1. With V trimmed by 0 bases and J by 1 base, 2 bases remained unmatched. Germline CDR1 and CDR2: MNHEY and SMNVEV (reference sequence). This CDR3 spans 15 amino acids. CDR3 DNA sequence: TGTGCCAGCAGTTTATCGAGGGGGCGCCAAGAGACCCAGTACTTC. The encoded protein is CASSLSRGRQETQYF.

The chain joins TRBV11-3 to TRBJ1-1; perhaps TRBD1 as D (6 bases). Germline V gene lookup returns CDR1 SGHNT and CDR2 YENEEA. V lost 3 bases, J lost 4 bases, and 15 bases lay in between. The CDR3 is 15 amino acids. The CDR3 reads CASSFSGVWGTEAFF. CDR3 bases: TGTGCCAGCAGCTTTTCAGGGGTCTGGGGCACTGAAGCTTTCTTT.

Many counts were recorded for this clonotype. V usage is TRBV12-3 or TRBV12-4 and J usage is TRBJ1-2, with D possibly matching TRBD1 (6 bases). This CDR3 spans 13 amino acids. V lost 7 bases and J lost 8, with 17 bases in between. This CDR3 reads CASNGQPIGGYTF. CDR3 nucleotide sequence: TGTGCCAGCAATGGACAGCCGATTGGGGGCTACACCTTC.

The genes are TRBV12-3 or TRBV12-4 and TRBJ1-6, with 7 bases matching TRBD1. The ends lost 2 bases at V and 9 bases at J; junction bases unmatched: 10. The CDR3 covers 16 residues. Here the CDR3 DNA reads TGTGCCAGCAGTTTAACAGGGGCTTCTCCCGGTTCACCCCTCCACTTT. It codes for CASSLTGASPGSPLHF.

Many counts were recorded for this clonotype. The V gene is TRBV28, the J gene TRBJ1-2; unclear D gene. V dropped 5 bases and J dropped 8 bases, with 12 bases sitting between them. The CDR3 sequence is 12 residues long. Germline V gene lookup returns CDR1 MDHEN and CDR2 SYDVKM. CDR3 sequence (DNA): TGTGCCAGCAGTACCAACTCGAAGGGCTACACCTTC. This gives the protein CASSTNSKGYTF.

The V gene is TRBV6-5, the J gene TRBJ1-6; D call uncertain. CDR1 is MNHEY and CDR2 is SVGAGI in the germline V gene. Trimming cost V 2 bases and J 0 bases, with 11 bases left between them. This CDR3 has 17 amino acids. The CDR3 region has the DNA TGTGCCAGCAGTTACGACGCCGGGAGCTCCTATAATTCACCCCTCCACTTT. Its translation is CASSYDAGSSYNSPLHF.

This clonotype has a count of ten or more. One junction end does not reproduce the germline sequence, and a read error may be involved. The chain employs TRBV12-3 or TRBV12-4 and TRBJ1-1, with a possible D match to TRBD1 (5 bases). The CDR3 sequence is 12 residues long. The CDR3 region has the DNA TGTGCCAGCAGTCGGGGGGATACTGAAGCTTCCTTT. It yields the protein CASSRGDTEASF.

This clonotype was counted ten times or more. The chain combines TRBV7-2 with TRBJ2-5, with 8 nucleotides matching TRBD2. V trimming: 2 bases; J trimming: 5 bases; junction bases outside the gene matches: 7. Germline CDR1 reads SGHTA; CDR2 reads FQGNSA. The CDR3 loop spans 15 amino acids. The CDR3 coding sequence is TGTGCCAGCAGCTTATTTCTCCCGGGAGGGGAGACCCAGTACTTC. This gives the protein CASSLFLPGGETQYF.

This clonotype was observed many times. This chain connects TRBV2 to TRBJ2-7; TRBD1 matches 9 bases. The CDR3 runs 14 residues. V lost 8 bases and J lost 3; bases outside the gene matches: 8. The germline V gene encodes CDR1 SNHLY and CDR2 FYNNEI. Written as DNA, the CDR3 is TGTGCCAGCCACACAGGGGGCGGAATCTACGAGCAGTACTTC. Amino acids: CASHTGGGIYEQYF.

This clonotype came up many times. The chain uses TRBV24-1 and TRBJ2-2; 7 bases are shared with TRBD2. With 4 bases clipped from V and 3 bases from J, the junction kept 4 bases outside the gene matches. Germline CDR1 reads KGHDR; CDR2 reads SFDVKD. CDR3 length equals 15 residues. In DNA form, the CDR3 reads TGTGCCACCAGTGACGGGGGGACCGACACCGGGGAGCTGTTTTTT. Encoded protein: CATSDGGTDTGELFF.

This chain links TRBV12-3 or TRBV12-4 with TRBJ1-2; tentative D call: TRBD1 (5 bases). This CDR3 contains 12 residues. Trimming removed 6 bases at V and 11 bases at J, with 16 bases between. The CDR3 here is CASSKRTWWYTF. DNA of the CDR3: TGTGCCAGCAGCAAACGGACATGGTGGTACACCTTC.

This clonotype has just a few counts. CDR3 amino acids: CASSIWGANTEAFF. CDR3 bases: TGTGCCAGTAGTATTTGGGGGGCGAACACTGAAGCTTTCTTT. The chain is built from TRBV19 and TRBJ1-1; D perhaps matches TRBD1 (6 bases). CDR1 and CDR2 (germline): LNHDA, SQIVND (reference sequence). This CDR3 contains 14 residues. Trimming cost V 3 bases and J 1 base, with 9 bases left between them. Together with reference TRBV19 and TRBJ1-1, the CDR3 gives the full variable domain: DGGITQSPKYLFRKEGQNVTLSCEQNLNHDAMYWYRQDPGQGLRLIYYSQIVNDFQKGDIAEGYSVSREKKESFPLTVTSAQKNPTAFYLCASSIWGANTEAFFGQGTRLTVV.

The chain carries TRBV10-3 and TRBJ2-7; D not resolved. In germline, CDR1 is ENHRY, CDR2 SYGVKD. This CDR3 contains 11 residues. Trimming took off 7 bases at V and 5 bases at J, with 9 bases between the two ends. The CDR3 DNA reads as TGTGCCATCAAGGACGTTGACGAGCAGTACTTC. Translating gives CAIKDVDEQYF.